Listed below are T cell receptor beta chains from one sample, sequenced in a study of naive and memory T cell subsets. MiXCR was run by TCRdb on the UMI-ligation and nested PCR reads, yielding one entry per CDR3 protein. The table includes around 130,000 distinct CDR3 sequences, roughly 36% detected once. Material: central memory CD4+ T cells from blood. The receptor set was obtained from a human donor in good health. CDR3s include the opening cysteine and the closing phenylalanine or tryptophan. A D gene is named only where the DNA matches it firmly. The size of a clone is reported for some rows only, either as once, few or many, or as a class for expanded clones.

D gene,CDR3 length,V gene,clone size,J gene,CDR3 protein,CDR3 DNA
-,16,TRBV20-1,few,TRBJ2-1,CSARDHHKDPRNEQFF,TGCAGTGCTAGAGATCATCACAAGGACCCTAGGAATGAGCAGTTCTTC
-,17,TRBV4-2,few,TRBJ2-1,CASSHQAPGQPRDEQFF,TGTGCCAGCAGCCACCAAGCTCCGGGACAACCTAGGGATGAGCAGTTCTTC
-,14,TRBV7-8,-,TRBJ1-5,CASSPSGWNQPQHF,TGTGCCAGCAGCCCCTCGGGGTGGAATCAGCCCCAGCATTTT
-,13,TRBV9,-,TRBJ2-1,CASSADWLGEQFF,TGTGCCAGCAGCGCTGACTGGTTGGGTGAGCAGTTCTTC
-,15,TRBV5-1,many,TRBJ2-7,CASSLDGTRNDEQYF,TGCGCCAGCAGTTTGGACGGGACACGGAACGACGAGCAGTACTTC
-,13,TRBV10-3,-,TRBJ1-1,CAISLAGNTEAFF,TGTGCCATCAGTCTGGCCGGGAACACTGAAGCTTTCTTT
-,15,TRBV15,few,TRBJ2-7,CATSSSRSWEVEQYF,TGTGCCACCAGCTCCTCCCGCTCGTGGGAAGTCGAGCAGTACTTC
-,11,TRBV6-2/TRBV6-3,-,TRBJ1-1,CASSHGGVAFF,TGTGCCAGCAGTCACGGAGGGGTAGCTTTCTTT
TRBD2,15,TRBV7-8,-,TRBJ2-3,CASSTTRGGTDTQYF,TGTGCCAGCAGTACTACTAGGGGAGGGACAGATACGCAGTATTTT
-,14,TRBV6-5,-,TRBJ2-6,CASSLGAGANVLTF,TGTGCCAGCAGTTTAGGGGCTGGGGCCAACGTCCTGACTTTC
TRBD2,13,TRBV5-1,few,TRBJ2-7,CASSSVGGYEQYF,TGCGCCAGCAGCTCCGTGGGAGGGTACGAGCAGTACTTC
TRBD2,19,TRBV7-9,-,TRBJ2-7,CASSPGTGGLAGRPYEQYF,TGTGCCAGCAGCCCCGGGACAGGGGGACTAGCGGGACGGCCCTACGAGCAGTACTTC
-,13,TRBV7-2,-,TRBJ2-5,CASSSRNDGTQYF,TGTGCCAGCAGCTCCCGTAACGACGGGACCCAGTACTTC